These T cell receptor beta chains were read from a single sample in a study of graft-versus-host responses after intestinal transplantation. No antigen is known for these receptors. Libraries were prepared by immunoSEQ multiplex PCR; TCRdb keeps only in-frame clonotypes and omits some of them. The profile shows tens of thousands of clones, 90% of them singletons. Sequences were derived from unstimulated CD8+ T cells sorted from spleen or lymph node cells, sampled before transplant. These receptors were collected from a human donor who was the organ donor for an intestinal transplant. The CDR3 runs from the conserved cysteine through the conserved F or W. D genes are given only for firm matches. Rows give clone size only sometimes, using once, few, many, or a class for an expanded clone.

J gene,V gene,D gene,clone size,CDR3 DNA,CDR3 protein
TRBJ2-1,TRBV2,TRBD1,.,TGTGCCAGCAGTGAAACGGCAGGGGGCTACAATGAGCAGTTCTTC,CASSETAGGYNEQFF
TRBJ2-2,TRBV13,TRBD1,.,TGTGCCAGCAGCGCTCCACGGACAGGGGACACCGGGGAGCTGTTTTTT,CASSAPRTGDTGELFF
TRBJ2-3,TRBV4-3,.,.,TGCGCCAGCAGCCAAGAAGCGGCGTCAGATACGCAGTATTTT,CASSQEAASDTQYF
TRBJ1-1,TRBV19,.,.,TGTGCCAGTAGTGAGGGCACTGAAGCTTTCTTT,CASSEGTEAFF
TRBJ1-1,TRBV29-1,TRBD1,.,TGCAGCATGGACAGGGCGGAGGGTGAAGCTTTCTTT,CSMDRAEGEAFF
TRBJ2-1,TRBV29-1,.,.,TGCAGCGTTGTAGGGCAGGGTTCCTACAATGAGCAGTTCTTC,CSVVGQGSYNEQFF
TRBJ2-2,TRBV5-4,TRBD1,once,TGTGCCAGCAGCTACGGGACAGGGGACACCGGGGAGCTGTTTTTT,CASSYGTGDTGELFF
TRBJ1-1,TRBV4-2,TRBD1,.,TGTGCCAGCAGCCCCGACAGGGGGAACACTGAAGCTTTCTTT,CASSPDRGNTEAFF
TRBJ1-2,TRBV7-9,TRBD1,.,TGTGCCAGCAGCGGTACGGGACAGATCTATGGCTACACCTTC,CASSGTGQIYGYTF
TRBJ2-2,TRBV7-6,TRBD2,.,TGTGCCAGCAGCCCCCGGAACCACGCGGGGGGGCCCGGGGAGCTGTTTTTT,CASSPRNHAGGPGELFF
TRBJ2-3,TRBV15,TRBD1,.,TGTGCCACCCTGGACAGGGGGACAGATACGCAGTATTTT,CATLDRGTDTQYF
TRBJ1-6,TRBV9,TRBD1,once,TGTGCCAGCAGCGAGACAGGGAATAATTCACCCCTCCACTTT,CASSETGNNSPLHF
TRBJ1-2,TRBV4-3,.,.,TGCGCCAGCAGCCAAGATATAACATCCTATGGCTACACCTTC,CASSQDITSYGYTF
TRBJ2-3,TRBV7-9,TRBD1,.,TGTGCCAGCAGCTGGGACAGGCGGACTAGCACAGATACGCAGTATTTT,CASSWDRRTSTDTQYF
TRBJ1-1,TRBV6-5,.,.,TGTGCCAGCAGTTACTTCAGGGCTAACACTGAAGCTTTCTTT,CASSYFRANTEAFF
TRBJ2-1,TRBV7-3,TRBD1,once,TGTGCCAGCAGCCATCAGACAGGGGGCGGTGAGCAGTTCTTC,CASSHQTGGGEQFF
TRBJ1-1,TRBV7-3,.,.,TGTGCCAGCAGCCCGACTGGGGGGACTGAAGCTTTCTTT,CASSPTGGTEAFF
TRBJ2-1,TRBV7-8,.,.,TGTGCCAGCAGCTCTCAATGGAGACTTTATTTGGAGCAGTTCTTC,CASSSQWRLYLEQFF
TRBJ1-2,TRBV6-5,TRBD1,.,TGTGCCAGCAGTCCAGGGGGCGCGGAAGGCTACACCTTC,CASSPGGAEGYTF
TRBJ2-5,TRBV4-2,TRBD2,.,TGTGCCAGCAGCCAAGAGCCTAGCGGGGGGATCGGAGAGACCCAGTACTTC,CASSQEPSGGIGETQYF
TRBJ1-2,TRBV9,.,.,TGTGCCAGCAGCGTAGCTGACAGCTATGGCTACACCTTC,CASSVADSYGYTF
TRBJ2-2,TRBV6-5,.,.,TGTGCCAGCAGTTACTCGAGGGGGGGGCCCGGGGAGCTGTTTTTT,CASSYSRGGPGELFF
TRBJ2-5,TRBV7-9,TRBD1,.,TGTGCCAGCAGCCCAGAGACAGGGGGAGAGACCCAGTACTTC,CASSPETGGETQYF
TRBJ1-4,TRBV2,.,.,TGTGCCAGCAGTGAAGAGTCGACAAATAATGAAAAACTGTTTTTT,CASSEESTNNEKLFF
TRBJ2-5,TRBV25-1,TRBD1,.,TGTGCCAGCAGTGAGCAGGGGGAATTCCAAGAGACCCAGTACTTC,CASSEQGEFQETQYF
TRBJ2-1,TRBV6-1,TRBD2,.,TGTGCCAGCAGTGATCTTAAGCGGGGGGGCACAAATGAGCAGTTCTTC,CASSDLKRGGTNEQFF
TRBJ1-1,TRBV9,TRBD1,.,TGTGCCAGCAGCCCGCCTAGGACAGGGGTCACTGAAGCTTTCTTT,CASSPPRTGVTEAFF
TRBJ1-5,TRBV4-1,TRBD1,.,TGCGCCAGCAGCCAAGAGGCACAGGGGGGCAATCAGCCCCAGCATTTT,CASSQEAQGGNQPQHF
TRBJ2-4,TRBV4-1,TRBD1,.,TGCGCCAGCAGCCAAGTGGGGACAGGGAACATTCAGTACTTC,CASSQVGTGNIQYF
TRBJ2-3,TRBV5-1,TRBD2,few,TGCGCCAGCAGCTTGCGGCGGGGGGGTGTCGCAGATACGCAGTATTTT,CASSLRRGGVADTQYF
TRBJ2-1,TRBV4-1,TRBD2,.,TGCGCCAGCAGCAAAGGGGCTAGCGGGGGTCGTGAGCAGTTCTTC,CASSKGASGGREQFF
TRBJ2-1,TRBV28,.,.,TGTGCCAGCAGTTTCCCCCCCAGACAGGAGGTCAACAATGAGCAGTTCTTC,CASSFPPRQEVNNEQFF
TRBJ2-3,TRBV28,.,.,TGTGCCAGCACCCCGCCGTTAGTTGCAGATACGCAGTATTTT,CASTPPLVADTQYF
TRBJ2-3,TRBV7-9,.,.,TGTGCCTTACCTTATCGGACGGGACAAAACACAGATACGCAGTATTTT,CALPYRTGQNTDTQYF
TRBJ1-2,TRBV6-5,.,.,TGTGCCAGCAGTAAAGAGAGGTTCGGGTATGGCTACACCTTC,CASSKERFGYGYTF
TRBJ2-5,TRBV6-1,TRBD1,.,TGTGCCAGCAGTGAAGGGCAGGGGGCAGAGACCCAGTACTTC,CASSEGQGAETQYF
TRBJ2-1,TRBV15,TRBD1,.,TGTGCCACCAGCAGTGCCGGGACAGGGGCGGAATACAATGAGCAGTTCTTC,CATSSAGTGAEYNEQFF
TRBJ2-3,TRBV6-5,TRBD1,.,TGTGCCAGCAGTACTGACAGGGGTCGCACAGATACGCAGTATTTT,CASSTDRGRTDTQYF
TRBJ2-1,TRBV7-8,TRBD2,.,TGTGCCAGCAGCGTGACGACCGGGGGGAATGAGCAGTTCTTC,CASSVTTGGNEQFF
TRBJ1-4,TRBV28,.,.,TGTGCCAGTCTGGGGGCAGGGTCGTATGAAAAACTGTTTTTT,CASLGAGSYEKLFF
TRBJ1-6,TRBV28,TRBD1,.,TGTGCCAGCAGTCCTCGGGACAGGGGAAATTCACCCCTCCACTTT,CASSPRDRGNSPLHF
TRBJ1-2,TRBV7-9,.,.,TGTGCCAGCAGCTTAGTTCCCAGGCACTATGGCTACACCTTC,CASSLVPRHYGYTF
TRBJ1-5,TRBV7-9,.,.,TGTGCCAGCAGCACACAGAGCAATCAGCCCCAGCATTTT,CASSTQSNQPQHF
TRBJ1-2,TRBV28,TRBD1,once,TGTGCCATCGCGGGGACAGAGAAAAAGGGGTATGGCTACACCTTC,CAIAGTEKKGYGYTF
TRBJ1-3,TRBV11-2,TRBD1,.,TGTGCCAGCAGCTTAGAAGGGGGACAGTTTTGGCGGAACACCATATATTTT,CASSLEGGQFWRNTIYF
TRBJ2-3,TRBV7-8,TRBD2,.,TGTGCCAGCAGCTTAGCAGGTAGCGGGGGGAACACAGATACGCAGTATTTT,CASSLAGSGGNTDTQYF
TRBJ1-1,TRBV7-9,TRBD1,.,TGTGCCAGCAGCTCGGGACAGAGCAACACTGAAGCTTTCTTT,CASSSGQSNTEAFF
TRBJ1-4,TRBV6-1,.,.,TGTGCCGGATCCGGAGGGAGTACTAATGAAAAACTGTTTTTT,CAGSGGSTNEKLFF
TRBJ2-4,TRBV6-6,TRBD2,.,TGTGCCAGCAGCTGGACTAGCGGAAACATTCAGTACTTC,CASSWTSGNIQYF